This T cell receptor (beta chain) emerged from a study of OX40 agonist ivuxolimab in advanced cancers. Background on the study: Partial responses were seen in three patients, one with hepatocellular carcinoma and two with cutaneous melanoma. General study findings and limits: Among T cells, CD8+ cells averaged more expanded clones than CD4+ cells.

A note on this clone: Its cognate antigen is unknown.

TCRdb's table, derived via immunoSEQ multiplex PCR, lists solely in-frame clones and lacks some. Here the sample spans tens of thousands of clones, around 82% being singletons. Germline assignment: CDR1 LNHDA and CDR2 SQIVND (reference sequence). CDR3 length: 14 amino acids. V lost 5 bases to trimming and J lost 0 bases, with 11 bases between them. The source was CD4+ or CD8+ T cells sorted from blood, collected in a trial of the OX40 agonist ivuxolimab. The sequence was collected from an adult with an advanced solid tumor such as melanoma, head and neck, liver or kidney cancer. V gene TRBV19 combines with J gene TRBJ2-7, with a tentative D call TRBD1 (5 bases). CDR3 bases: TGTGCCAGTAGTGTTAGACAGCTCTCCTACGAGCAGTACTTC. Its protein is CASSVRQLSYEQYF. The full variable domain, in which reference TRBV19 and TRBJ2-7 provide the parts outside the CDR3, is DGGITQSPKYLFRKEGQNVTLSCEQNLNHDAMYWYRQDPGQGLRLIYYSQIVNDFQKGDIAEGYSVSREKKESFPLTVTSAQKNPTAFYLCASSVRQLSYEQYFGPGTRLTVT.